Shown below are 9 T cell receptor beta chains from a single sample sequenced in a study of T cell repertoires in cytomegalovirus infection. TCRdb re-called the reads through MiXCR, storing one row per CDR3 protein. Of about 180,000 distinct CDR3 sequences in the sample, roughly an eighth were seen once. Sequenced input: PBMCs. The receptors were sampled from a human donor in good health (CMV status not recorded). Some clones in this sample may be carry-over from other donors' samples.

This clonotype has just a few counts. V gene TRBV10-3 combines with J gene TRBJ2-2; TRBD1 is a possible D gene (5 bases). The CDR3 totals 15 residues. Germline assignment: CDR1 ENHRY and CDR2 SYGVKD. V was shortened by 3 bases and J by 4 bases, with 12 bases between the two germline ends. DNA of the CDR3: TGTGCCATCAGTGAAGCAGGGCAGGGCACCGGGGAGCTGTTTTTT. It specifies CAISEAGQGTGELFF.

The sample holds a few counts of this clonotype. This sequence joins TRBV19 and TRBJ2-2, with TRBD1 matching 8 bases. This CDR3 contains 15 residues. With 5 bases clipped from V and 5 bases from J, the junction kept 7 bases outside the gene matches. In germline, CDR1 is LNHDA, CDR2 SQIVND (reference sequence). The CDR3 bases are TGTGCCAGTAGTTCATGGACAGGGATTACCGGGGAGCTGTTTTTT. As protein: CASSSWTGITGELFF.

This clonotype occurred many times. The chain couples TRBV7-8 to TRBJ2-1, with TRBD2 identical over 14 bases. The CDR3 spans 15 residues. Germline CDR1 reads SGHVS; CDR2 reads FQNEAQ. V gave up 5 bases and J gave up 10 bases; unmatched junction bases: 7. The CDR3 here is CASSPRLAGGVEQFF. CDR3 DNA sequence: TGTGCCAGCAGCCCTCGACTAGCGGGGGGGGTAGAGCAGTTCTTC.

This clonotype occurred a few times. The chain combines TRBV29-1 with TRBJ2-7; D is unclear. With 0 bases removed from V and 7 bases from J, the gap between germline ends came to 13 bases. CDR1 is SQVTM, CDR2 ANQGSEA, per germline. This CDR3 has 13 amino acids. This CDR3 reads CSVEDSFSIEQYF. CDR3 sequence (DNA): TGCAGCGTTGAAGATAGTTTTAGTATTGAGCAGTACTTC.

This clonotype was detected many times. The V gene is TRBV29-1, the J gene TRBJ2-2; 8 nucleotides align to TRBD1. This CDR3 spans 14 amino acids. The V gene's germline CDR1 is SQVTM and CDR2 ANQGSEA. V shed 4 bases and J 6 bases; nucleotides not matched to a gene: 7. For the CDR3, the DNA is TGCAGCGTTGCGGCAGGGGGCGCCTCCGGGGAGCTGTTTTTT. Encoded protein: CSVAAGGASGELFF.

This clonotype showed up many times. The chain carries TRBV7-2 and TRBJ2-1; 10 bases are shared with TRBD2. This CDR3 has 15 amino acids. The germline CDR1 and CDR2 sequences are SGHTA and FQGNSA. With V trimmed by 4 bases and J by 2 bases, 2 bases remained unmatched. The CDR3 is CASSWSGGAYNEQFF. In DNA, the CDR3 is TGTGCCAGCAGCTGGAGCGGGGGGGCCTACAATGAGCAGTTCTTC.

The chain recombines TRBV28 with TRBJ2-7, with a tentative D call TRBD2 (7 bases). The CDR3 is made up of 11 amino acids. V was pared by 8 bases and J by 7 bases, with 12 bases between. Germline V gene data show CDR1 as MDHEN and CDR2 as SYDVKM. The CDR3, as DNA: TGTGCCAGCGGGAGGGGGTTAGAGCAGTACTTC. Translation: CASGRGLEQYF.

The chain links TRBV7-9 to TRBJ1-2; 7 bases match TRBD1. The trim removed 8 bases at V and 8 bases at J, leaving 8 bases unmatched. The CDR3 is made up of 12 amino acids. Per germline, CDR1 SEHNR and CDR2 FQNEAQ (reference sequence). The CDR3 spells CASQGDYGGYTF. The CDR3 region has the DNA TGTGCCAGCCAGGGGGATTACGGAGGCTACACCTTC. The full variable domain, completed using reference TRBV7-9 and TRBJ1-2, is DTGVSQNPRHKITKRGQNVTFRCDPISEHNRLYWYRQTLGQGPEFLTYFQNEAQLEKSRLLSDRFSAERPKGSFSTLEIQRTEQGDSAMYLCASQGDYGGYTFGSGTRLTVV.

This clonotype was picked up many times. This chain connects TRBV7-2 to TRBJ2-1; D call uncertain. V was trimmed by 5 bases and J by 10 bases, leaving 12 bases between them. This CDR3 is 12 amino acids long. The germline CDR1 and CDR2 sequences are SGHTA and FQGNSA. The CDR3 DNA follows: TGTGCCAGCAGCCTGCCGTTGGGCGAGCAGTTCTTC. This translates into CASSLPLGEQFF. Using reference TRBV7-2 and TRBJ2-1 for the parts outside the CDR3, the full variable domain is GAGVSQSPSNKVTEKGKDVELRCDPISGHTALYWYRQSLGQGLEFLIYFQGNSAPDKSGLPSDRFSAERTGGSVSTLTIQRTQQEDSAVYLCASSLPLGEQFFGPGTRLTVL.